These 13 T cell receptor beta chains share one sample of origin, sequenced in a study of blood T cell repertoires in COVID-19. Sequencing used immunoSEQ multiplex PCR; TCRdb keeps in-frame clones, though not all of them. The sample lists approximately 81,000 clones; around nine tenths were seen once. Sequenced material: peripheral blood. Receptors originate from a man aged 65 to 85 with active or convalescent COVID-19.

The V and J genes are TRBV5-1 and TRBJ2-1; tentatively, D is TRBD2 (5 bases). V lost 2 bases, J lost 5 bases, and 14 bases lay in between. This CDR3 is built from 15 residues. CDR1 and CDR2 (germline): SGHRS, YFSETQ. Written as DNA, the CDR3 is TGCGCCAGCAGCTTCGAGAGGGTTAGGGACAATGAGCAGTTCTTC. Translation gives CASSFERVRDNEQFF.

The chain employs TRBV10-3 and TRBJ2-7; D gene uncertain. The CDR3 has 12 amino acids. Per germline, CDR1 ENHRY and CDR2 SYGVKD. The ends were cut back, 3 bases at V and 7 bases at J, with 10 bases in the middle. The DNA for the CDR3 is TGTGCCATCAGTGACGCCGCGCTTGAGCAGTACTTC. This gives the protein CAISDAALEQYF.

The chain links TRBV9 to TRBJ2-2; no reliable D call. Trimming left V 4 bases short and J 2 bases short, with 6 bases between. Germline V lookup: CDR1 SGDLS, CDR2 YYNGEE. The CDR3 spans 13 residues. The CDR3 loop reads CASSPTNTGELFF. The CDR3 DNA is TGTGCCAGCAGCCCAACTAACACCGGGGAGCTGTTTTTT.

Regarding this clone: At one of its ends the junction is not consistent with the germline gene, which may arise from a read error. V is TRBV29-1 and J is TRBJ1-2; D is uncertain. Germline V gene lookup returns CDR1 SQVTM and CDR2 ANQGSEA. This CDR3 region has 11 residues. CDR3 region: CSVEGSVDYHF. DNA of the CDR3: TGCAGCGTTGAAGGCTCCGTGGACTATCACTTC.

The CDR3 DNA follows: TGTGCCACCAGCCCTAGGAGGGACAGGGGACTCTACGAGCAGTACTTC. It yields the protein CATSPRRDRGLYEQYF. The gene calls are TRBV24-1 and TRBJ2-7, with 10 bases fitting TRBD1. The CDR3 length is 16 residues. Unmatched junction bases numbered 11, after V lost 7 bases and J lost 3 bases. CDR1 and CDR2 from the germline V gene are KGHDR and SFDVKD.

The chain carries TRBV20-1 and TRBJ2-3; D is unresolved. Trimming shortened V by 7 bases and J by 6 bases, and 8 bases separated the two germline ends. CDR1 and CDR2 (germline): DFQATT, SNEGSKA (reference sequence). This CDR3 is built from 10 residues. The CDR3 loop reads CSVWADTQYF. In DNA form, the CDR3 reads TGCAGTGTCTGGGCGGATACGCAGTATTTT.

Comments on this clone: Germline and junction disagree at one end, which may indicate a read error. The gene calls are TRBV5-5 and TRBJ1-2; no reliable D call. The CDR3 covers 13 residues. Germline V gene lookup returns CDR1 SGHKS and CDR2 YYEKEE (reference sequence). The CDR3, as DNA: TGTGCCAGCAGATTGGAAGCGGACTATGGCTACACCTTC. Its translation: CASRLEADYGYTF.

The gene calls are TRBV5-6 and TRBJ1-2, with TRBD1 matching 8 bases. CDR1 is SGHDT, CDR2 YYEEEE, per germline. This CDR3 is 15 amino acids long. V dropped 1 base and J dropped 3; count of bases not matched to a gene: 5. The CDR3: CASSLWTGIDYGYTF. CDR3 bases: TGTGCCAGCAGCTTGTGGACAGGGATAGACTATGGCTACACCTTC.

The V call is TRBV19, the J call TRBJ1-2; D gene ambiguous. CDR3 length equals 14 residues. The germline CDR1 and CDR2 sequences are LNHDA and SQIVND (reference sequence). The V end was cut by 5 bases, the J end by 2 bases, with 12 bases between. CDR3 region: CASSPSVENYGYTF. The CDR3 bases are TGTGCCAGTAGTCCATCCGTGGAGAACTATGGCTACACCTTC.

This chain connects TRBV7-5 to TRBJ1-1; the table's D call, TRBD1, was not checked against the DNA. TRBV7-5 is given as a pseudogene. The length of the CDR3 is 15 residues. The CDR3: CARSFGIRGETEAFF. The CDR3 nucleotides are TGTGCCAGAAGCTTTGGTATCAGGGGCGAGACTGAAGCTTTCTTT.

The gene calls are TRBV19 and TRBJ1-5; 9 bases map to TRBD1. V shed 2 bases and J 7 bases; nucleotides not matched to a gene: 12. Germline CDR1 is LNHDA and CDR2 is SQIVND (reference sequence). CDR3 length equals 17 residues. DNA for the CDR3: TGTGCCAGTAGTATATCGACAGGGGGTGGATCGGGACAGCCCCAGCATTTT. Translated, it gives CASSISTGGGSGQPQHF.

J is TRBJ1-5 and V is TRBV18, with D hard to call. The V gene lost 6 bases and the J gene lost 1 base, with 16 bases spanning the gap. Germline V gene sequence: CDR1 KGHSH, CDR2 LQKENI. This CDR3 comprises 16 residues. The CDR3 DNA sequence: TGTGCCAGCTCTTCCCTCGAGGGTCGGAGCAATCAGCCCCAGCATTTT. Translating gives CASSSLEGRSNQPQHF. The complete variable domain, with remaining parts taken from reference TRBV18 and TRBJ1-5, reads NAGVMQNPRHLVRRRGQEARLRCSPMKGHSHVYWYRQLPEEGLKFMVYLQKENIIDESGMPKERFSAEFPKEGPSILRIQQVVRGDSAAYFCASSSLEGRSNQPQHFGDGTRLSIL.

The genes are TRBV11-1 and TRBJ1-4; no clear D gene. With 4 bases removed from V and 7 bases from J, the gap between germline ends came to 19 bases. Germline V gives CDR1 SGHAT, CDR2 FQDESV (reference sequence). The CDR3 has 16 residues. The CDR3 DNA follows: TGTGCCAGCAGCTGGGGAATCCTTTCGGGAGGTGAAAAACTGTTTTTT. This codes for CASSWGILSGGEKLFF.